Listed here are 29 T cell receptor beta chains from one sample, sequenced in a study of shared clonotypes between healthy human individuals. Naive CD8 isolation took CD45RO-negative cells positively selected for CCR7 and excluded terminally differentiated effector memory CD45RA+ cells. Produced via immunoSEQ multiplex PCR; TCRdb's table is partial and in-frame only. The sample lists nearly 2 million clones, approximately 95% occurring once. The material sequenced was naive CD8+ T cells sorted from blood. Receptors were obtained from a man aged 18-30 years in good health.

Note on this clone: An end of the junction does not agree with germline; a read error may underlie this. This chain uses TRBV27 with TRBJ2-2, with TRBD2 matching 8 bases. The length of the CDR3 is 15 residues. CDR1 and CDR2 from the germline V gene are MNHEY and SMNVEV (reference sequence). As DNA, the CDR3 is TGTGCCAGCAGTTCCTCACCAGCGGGGGAGTGGGGAGCTGTTTTT. Its translation: CASSSSPAGEWGAVF.

V is TRBV10-2 and J is TRBJ2-1; D gene unclear. V was pared by 0 bases and J by 7 bases, with 4 bases between. Germline V gives CDR1 WSHSY, CDR2 SAAADI. This CDR3 spans 12 amino acids. As DNA, the CDR3 is TGCGCCAGCAGTGAGTCGGATAATGAGCAGTTCTTC. Residues: CASSESDNEQFF.

The V and J genes are TRBV27 and TRBJ2-7, with D unresolved. Germline V CDR1 and CDR2: MNHEY, SMNVEV (reference sequence). V lost 7 bases and J lost 0, with 7 bases in between. The CDR3 totals 12 residues. CDR3 bases: TGTGCCAGCATCGGCGGCTCCTACGAGCAGTACTTC. This gives the protein CASIGGSYEQYF.

In this sample, this clone turned up once. This sequence joins TRBV9 and TRBJ2-3; D is undetermined. There are 17 residues in the CDR3. Deletions cut 0 bases from V and 4 bases from J, with 18 bases between. Looked up from germline, CDR1 is SGDLS and CDR2 is YYNGEE. CDR3 region: CASSVVGAWGGPDTQYF. CDR3 sequence (DNA): TGTGCCAGCAGCGTAGTAGGAGCGTGGGGTGGGCCAGATACGCAGTATTTT.

This chain connects TRBV27 to TRBJ1-3; D unresolved. Trimming stripped 3 bases from V and 3 bases from J, with 9 bases between. From germline, CDR1 is MNHEY and CDR2 SMNVEV (reference sequence). This CDR3 is built from 14 residues. As DNA, the CDR3 is TGTGCCAGCAGTTTTATAGGCAGTGGAAACACCATATATTTT. Amino acids: CASSFIGSGNTIYF.

The V gene is TRBV7-2, the J gene TRBJ1-6; tentatively, D is TRBD1 (6 bases). The CDR3 consists of 15 residues. The V gene lost 5 bases and the J gene lost 8 bases, with 16 bases spanning the gap. Germline CDR1 is SGHTA and CDR2 is FQGNSA. The CDR3 loop is CASSTRRGWDSPLHF. CDR3 coding DNA: TGTGCCAGCAGCACCCGAAGGGGGTGGGATTCACCCCTCCACTTT.

This chain links TRBV27 with TRBJ1-2; 8 bases align to TRBD1. The CDR3 consists of 15 residues. V shed 3 bases, J shed 3 bases, and the junction held 6 bases outside the gene matches. Germline V gene sequence: CDR1 MNHEY, CDR2 SMNVEV (reference sequence). In DNA, the CDR3 is TGTGCCAGCAGTTTCCAGGGACAGGCTTACTATGGCTACACCTTC. Amino acids: CASSFQGQAYYGYTF.

The rearrangement uses TRBV27 and TRBJ1-6; D is uncertain. V was shortened by 0 bases and J by 0 bases, with 6 bases between the two germline ends. CDR1 and CDR2 from the germline V gene are MNHEY and SMNVEV (reference sequence). The CDR3 loop spans 16 amino acids. The DNA of the CDR3 is TGTGCCAGCAGTTTATCAGCCGGCTCCTATAATTCACCCCTCCACTTT. Translation gives CASSLSAGSYNSPLHF.

V and J are TRBV9 and TRBJ2-3; 14 bases agree with TRBD2. V shed 3 bases, J shed 6 bases, and the junction held 3 bases outside the gene matches. Germline assignment: CDR1 SGDLS and CDR2 YYNGEE. CDR3 length equals 15 residues. CDR3: CASSAGTSGSDTQYF. The CDR3 nucleotides are TGTGCCAGCAGCGCAGGGACTAGCGGGAGTGATACGCAGTATTTT.

The chain links TRBV19 to TRBJ1-1, with TRBD1 as a possible D gene (5 bases). Germline V lookup: CDR1 LNHDA, CDR2 SQIVND (reference sequence). Trimming took off 3 bases at V and 5 bases at J, with 10 bases between the two ends. The CDR3 sequence is 13 residues long. The CDR3 loop reads CASSMGRVTEAFF. Written as DNA, the CDR3 is TGTGCCAGTAGTATGGGCAGGGTGACTGAAGCTTTCTTT.

The chain has TRBV2 and TRBJ2-1, with D perhaps matching TRBD2 (7 bases). With 3 bases removed from V and 5 bases from J, the gap between germline ends came to 17 bases. This CDR3 has 16 amino acids. CDR1 and CDR2 from the germline V gene are SNHLY and FYNNEI. This CDR3 reads CASSDPKGGANNEQFF. DNA of the CDR3: TGTGCCAGCAGTGATCCCAAGGGGGGGGCCAACAATGAGCAGTTCTTC.

The chain combines TRBV6-1 with TRBJ2-1; 8 bases agree with TRBD1. CDR3 length: 15 amino acids. V dropped 0 bases and J dropped 5; count of bases not matched to a gene: 3. Germline values: CDR1 MNHNS, CDR2 SASEGT. CDR3: CASSEAGTGHNEQFF. The CDR3 nucleotides are TGTGCCAGCAGTGAAGCGGGGACAGGTCACAATGAGCAGTTCTTC.

This sequence joins TRBV11-2 and TRBJ2-2; 9 positions agree with TRBD2. Germline lookup yields CDR1 SGHAT and CDR2 FQNNGV. CDR3 length: 16 amino acids. Losses at the gene ends were 5 bases for V and 7 bases for J; bases not matched to a gene: 11. The CDR3 is CASSSRTSERGGELFF. CDR3 coding DNA: TGTGCCAGCAGCAGCCGGACTAGCGAGAGGGGCGGGGAGCTGTTTTTT.

The chain recombines TRBV6-5 with TRBJ2-7; D assignment may be TRBD1 or TRBD2 (6 bases each). The germline V and J ends were trimmed by 0 bases and 6 bases, with 15 bases remaining between them. The CDR3 spans 15 residues. Germline-derived CDR1 and CDR2 are MNHEY and SVGAGI. For the CDR3, the DNA is TGTGCCAGCAGTTACTCGAAAGGAGGGGGTCGCGAGCAGTACTTC. It encodes CASSYSKGGGREQYF.

The V and J genes are TRBV5-1 and TRBJ1-1; tentative D call: TRBD1 (5 bases). In germline, CDR1 is SGHRS, CDR2 YFSETQ. The CDR3 runs 15 residues. The V and J ends lost 4 bases and 3 bases respectively, with 16 bases between them. This chain's CDR3 is CASSPWEGWDTEAFF. The CDR3, as DNA: TGCGCCAGCAGCCCCTGGGAGGGGTGGGACACTGAAGCTTTCTTT.

Worth noting for this clone: The junction departs from the called germline gene at one end, perhaps through a read error. The chain combines TRBV28 with TRBJ1-4; D call uncertain. The CDR3 contains 12 residues. Germline CDR1 and CDR2: MDHEN and SYDVKM. The CDR3 protein is CASSLGLSTEIF. Here the CDR3 DNA reads TGTGCCAGCAGTTTGGGTTTATCTACTGAGATTTTT.

This clone appeared a single time. V is TRBV11-2 and J is TRBJ1-1; 12 positions match TRBD1. The CDR3 sequence is 16 residues long. With 3 bases clipped from V and 5 bases from J, the junction kept 7 bases outside the gene matches. The germline V gene encodes CDR1 SGHAT and CDR2 FQNNGV. The CDR3 loop is CASSFSGTGGRTEAFF. The CDR3 DNA reads as TGTGCCAGCAGCTTTTCCGGGACAGGGGGCCGGACTGAAGCTTTCTTT. The variable domain in full, with the rest retrieved from reference TRBV11-2 and TRBJ1-1, is EAGVAQSPRYKIIEKRQSVAFWCNPISGHATLYWYQQILGQGPKLLIQFQNNGVVDDSQLPKDRFSAERLKGVDSTLKIQPAKLEDSAVYLCASSFSGTGGRTEAFFGQGTRLTVV.

The rearrangement joins TRBV6-1 to TRBJ1-1, with 8 bases that match TRBD1. Germline lookup yields CDR1 MNHNS and CDR2 SASEGT. The CDR3 is made up of 15 amino acids. V was clipped by 8 bases and J by 0 bases; unmatched bases: 8. This chain's CDR3 is CASEQGVFMNTEAFF. CDR3 nucleotides: TGTGCCAGCGAACAGGGGGTATTCATGAACACTGAAGCTTTCTTT.

CDR3 bases: TGCGCCAGCAGTGAAGACAGGGCCGCCCTGACAGATACGCAGTATTTT. It is translated as CASSEDRAALTDTQYF. This sequence joins TRBV10-1 and TRBJ2-3; 7 nucleotides align to TRBD1. The V and J ends lost 3 bases and 3 bases, in that order; junction bases with no gene match: 9. Germline CDR1 and CDR2: WNHNN and SYGVQD (reference sequence). CDR3 size: 16 residues.

V and J are TRBV5-4 and TRBJ2-7; 8 bases agree with TRBD2. The junction had 11 bases not matched to a gene; V was cut back by 6 bases and J by 3 bases. The length of the CDR3 is 15 residues. Germline CDR1 SGHNT, CDR2 YYREEE (reference sequence). CDR3 sequence: CASTLGGDGIYEQYF. CDR3 DNA: TGTGCCAGCACCCTCGGGGGGGATGGAATCTACGAGCAGTACTTC.

This chain uses TRBV5-1 with TRBJ1-1; the match to TRBD1 covers 7 bases. The V gene's germline CDR1 is SGHRS and CDR2 YFSETQ. V was pared by 4 bases and J by 7 bases, with 4 bases of the junction left unmatched. CDR3 length equals 12 residues. The CDR3 DNA follows: TGCGCCAGCAGCGCGGGACAGCTTGAAGCTTTCTTT. This codes for CASSAGQLEAFF.

The chain has TRBV11-2 and TRBJ1-1; unclear D gene. Trimming cost V 1 base and J 8 bases, with 17 bases left between them. This CDR3 has 15 residues. Germline V gives CDR1 SGHAT, CDR2 FQNNGV. CDR3 in DNA: TGTGCCAGCAGCTTAGTGTATGGAGAGGTGACGGAAGCTTTCTTT. This gives the protein CASSLVYGEVTEAFF.

The chain employs TRBV9 and TRBJ2-2; D is possibly TRBD1 (5 bases). Germline V gives CDR1 SGDLS, CDR2 YYNGEE. V was clipped by 4 bases and J by 0 bases, with 10 bases between them. The CDR3 covers 15 residues. CDR3 sequence reads: CASSLWGSNTGELFF. As DNA, the CDR3 is TGTGCCAGCAGCCTTTGGGGCTCGAACACCGGGGAGCTGTTTTTT.

The V gene is TRBV2, the J gene TRBJ2-2; 8 positions match TRBD1. V was pared by 5 bases and J by 1 base, with 6 bases of the junction left unmatched. CDR3 length equals 16 residues. The V gene's germline CDR1 is SNHLY and CDR2 FYNNEI. Here the CDR3 reads CASSPGTGWNTGELFF. For the CDR3, the DNA is TGTGCCAGCAGTCCCGGGACAGGTTGGAACACCGGGGAGCTGTTTTTT. Full variable domain (rest looked up from reference TRBV2 and TRBJ2-2): EPEVTQTPSHQVTQMGQEVILRCVPISNHLYFYWYRQILGQKVEFLVSFYNNEISEKSEIFDDQFSVERPDGSNFTLKIRSTKLEDSAMYFCASSPGTGWNTGELFFGEGSRLTVL.

This CDR3 is CASSPRLAEFQETQYF. In DNA, the CDR3 is TGTGCCAGCAGCCCAAGACTAGCGGAGTTCCAAGAGACCCAGTACTTC. The rearrangement links TRBV7-9 to TRBJ2-5; 9 positions agree with TRBD2. Germline V gives CDR1 SEHNR, CDR2 FQNEAQ (reference sequence). The CDR3 length is 16 residues. J gave up 1 base and V 5 bases, and 8 bases lay outside the gene matches.

This clone came up once. The CDR3 bases are TGCGCCACCCACGGGCAGAGATACACCGGGGAGCTGTTTTTT. Protein product: CATHGQRYTGELFF. The chain employs TRBV5-1 and TRBJ2-2; D gene ambiguous. Trimming removed 9 bases at V and 3 bases at J, with 15 bases between. CDR3 length: 14 amino acids. Germline lookup yields CDR1 SGHRS and CDR2 YFSETQ.

The V and J genes are TRBV5-4 and TRBJ2-6; D uncertain. V lost 0 bases, J lost 0 bases, and 10 bases lay in between. In germline, CDR1 is SGHNT, CDR2 YYREEE (reference sequence). This CDR3 is built from 17 residues. CDR3 sequence: CASSLDAYFSGANVLTF. The CDR3 DNA follows: TGTGCCAGCAGCTTGGACGCATACTTCTCTGGGGCCAACGTCCTGACTTTC.

V gene TRBV7-2 combines with J gene TRBJ1-4; 8 bases fit TRBD1. CDR3 length equals 14 residues. The junction had 4 bases not matched to a gene; V was cut back by 4 bases and J by 6 bases. In germline, CDR1 is SGHTA, CDR2 FQGNSA. CDR3 amino acids: CASSYTGGYEKLFF. In DNA, the CDR3 is TGTGCCAGCAGCTATACAGGGGGGTATGAAAAACTGTTTTTT.

V is TRBV6-6 and J is TRBJ2-2; possible D gene TRBD1, 6 bases. Germline-derived CDR1 and CDR2 are MNHNY and SVGAGI (reference sequence). The CDR3 extends over 13 amino acids. The V gene lost 8 bases and the J gene lost 6 bases, with 13 bases spanning the gap. CDR3 nucleotide sequence: TGTGCCAGCGCAGGGGCAGGCCCCGGGGAGCTGTTTTTT. It translates to CASAGAGPGELFF.